This TCR beta chain was captured in a study of T cell responses to AZD1222 COVID-19 vaccine. Study details: Second doses were pooled across both intervals (about 4 or about 12 weeks). Study-wide points: In a largely white British group with more females than males, clonal diversity was possibly underestimated.

Points on this clone: Its antigen remains unknown.

The method was immunoSEQ multiplex PCR; TCRdb's version includes in-frame clones alone and lacks a portion of them. The repertoire holds about 99,000 clones, with around nine tenths as singletons. Trimming shortened V by 4 bases and J by 8 bases, and 17 bases separated the two germline ends. The germline V gene has CDR1 LGHNA and CDR2 YSLEER. This CDR3 region has 15 residues. The chain is built from TRBV4-3 and TRBJ1-4; D uncertain. The sample in question was peripheral blood, obtained on day 0 of AZD1222 vaccination. The sequence came from an adult in good health. CDR3 nucleotides: TGCGCCAGCAGCCTGGCCGGGAAAAGAGGGGAAAAACTGTTTTTT. Amino acid sequence: CASSLAGKRGEKLFF.